These T cell receptor beta chains were read from a single sample in a study of human T cells and chemical hapten exposure. TCRdb reprocessed the RACE reads with MiXCR, giving one entry per CDR3 protein. Found here are about 110,000 distinct CDR3 sequences, 11% of them singletons; the top ten hold approximately 3.5%. The source material was whole blood, sampled in connection with sensitization to the hapten diphenylcyclopropenone (DPC). These receptors were obtained from a woman in her thirties or forties with alopecia areata. Some clones in this sample may be carry-over from other donors' samples. CDR3s include the opening cysteine and the closing phenylalanine or tryptophan. D genes are given only for firm matches. The size field is filled for only some rows; it gives once, few, many or a size class.

V gene	J gene	D gene	CDR3 length	clone size	CDR3 DNA	CDR3 protein
TRBV3-1	TRBJ2-7	TRBD1	14	few	TGTGCCAGCAGTCCCCAGCAGGGGGCCTACGAGCAGTACTTC	CASSPQQGAYEQYF
TRBV7-6	TRBJ2-5	NA	13	many	TGTGCCAGCAGCCCCTATGGGAAAGAGACCCAGTACTTC	CASSPYGKETQYF
TRBV3-1	TRBJ1-5	NA	15	few	TGTGCCAGCAGCCCCGCTGGCGCGCGGAATCAGCCCCAGCATTTT	CASSPAGARNQPQHF
TRBV3-1	TRBJ2-5	NA	14	many	TGTGCCAGCAGCCCATACCATGACCAAGAGACCCAGTACTTC	CASSPYHDQETQYF
TRBV2	TRBJ1-3	NA	13	NA	TGTGCCAGCAGTGCGCCTCCTGGAAACACCATATATTTT	CASSAPPGNTIYF
TRBV20-1	TRBJ2-4	TRBD1	15	few	TGCAGTGCTAACGCCAGGGGGCTCCGCAAAAACATTCAGTACTTC	CSANARGLRKNIQYF
TRBV5-1	TRBJ1-1	NA	14	few	TGCGCCAGCAGCTTGAGCCAGCATCACACTGAAGCTTTCTTT	CASSLSQHHTEAFF
TRBV15	TRBJ1-3	NA	14	many	TGTGCCACCAGCAAGGAGGGCCCTGGAAACACCATATATTTT	CATSKEGPGNTIYF
TRBV18	TRBJ2-2	NA	16	medium-sized	TGTGCCAGCTCACCACCAGTTTCGGGGGCAGGCGGGGAGCTGTTTTTT	CASSPPVSGAGGELFF
TRBV6-2/TRBV6-3	TRBJ2-1	TRBD2	17	medium-sized	TGTGCCAGCAGTCCCCGGACTAGCGGGAGCTCCTACAATGAGCAGTTCTTC	CASSPRTSGSSYNEQFF
TRBV7-9	TRBJ1-4	NA	13	NA	TGTGCCAGCAGGTTGATGGGCAATGAAAAACTGTTTTTT	CASRLMGNEKLFF
TRBV5-6	TRBJ2-7	TRBD2	13	NA	TGTGCCAGCAGCCAGGGACTAGGAGGCGAGCAGTACTTC	CASSQGLGGEQYF
TRBV29-1	TRBJ2-1	TRBD2	14	NA	TGCAGCGTTGAGCGGCGGCTAGCGGACAATGAGCAGTTCTTC	CSVERRLADNEQFF
TRBV20-1	TRBJ2-7	NA	13	few	TGCAGTGCTAGCCACGGGGCGGGCTACGAGCAGTACTTC	CSASHGAGYEQYF
TRBV27	TRBJ2-3	TRBD2	16	many	TGTGCCAGCAGACTGGGGGCCGCTCTAGCGGGAGATACGCAGTATTTT	CASRLGAALAGDTQYF
TRBV15	TRBJ2-1	NA	14	few	TGTGCCACCAGCAGAGTACTTAATTACAATGAGCAGTTCTTC	CATSRVLNYNEQFF
TRBV7-3	TRBJ2-2	TRBD1	13	many	TGTGCCAGCAGCCCCCAGACAGGGGGGGAGCTGTTTTTT	CASSPQTGGELFF
TRBV13	TRBJ2-1	TRBD1	15	NA	TGTGCCAGCAGCCCAGACAGGGTACCCTACAATGAGCAGTTCTTC	CASSPDRVPYNEQFF
TRBV2	TRBJ1-5	NA	14	few	TGTGCCAGCAGGCCCGCAGGGATGGGTCAGCCCCAGCATTTT	CASRPAGMGQPQHF
TRBV19	TRBJ1-5	NA	13	many	TGTGCCAGTAGCCGAGACAGCGATCAGCCCCAGCATTTT	CASSRDSDQPQHF
TRBV2	TRBJ1-2	TRBD1	13	NA	TGTGCCAGCATCCGGACAGGATTATATGGCTACACCTTC	CASIRTGLYGYTF
TRBV12-3/TRBV12-4	TRBJ1-2	TRBD1	14	many	TGTGCCAGCAGAAAGACAGGGGAGAACTATGGCTACACCTTC	CASRKTGENYGYTF
TRBV3-1	TRBJ2-7	NA	14	many	TGTGCCAGCAGCCAAGCCGCTCCCGGCGGCGAGCAGTACTTC	CASSQAAPGGEQYF
TRBV24-1	TRBJ1-6	NA	16	NA	TGTGCCACCAGTGAACCGGGAGCGGCCTATAATTCACCCCTCCACTTT	CATSEPGAAYNSPLHF
TRBV29-1	TRBJ2-3	TRBD1	13	few	TGCAGCGCCGACGGGACAGGGACAGATACGCAGTATTTT	CSADGTGTDTQYF
TRBV10-3	TRBJ1-2	TRBD1	17	once	TGTGCCATCAGTGACGACCGGGACAGAAGATCTATTCATGGCTACACCTTC	CAISDDRDRRSIHGYTF
TRBV25-1	TRBJ1-5	TRBD1	12	NA	TGTGCCAGTGGGACAGCCAATCAGCCCCAGCATTTT	CASGTANQPQHF
TRBV6-2/TRBV6-3	TRBJ2-1	TRBD2	16	few	TGTGCCAGCAGGCGGACTAGCGGGGGCCGTTACAATGAGCAGTTCTTC	CASRRTSGGRYNEQFF
TRBV7-2	TRBJ1-4	NA	14	NA	TGTGCCAGCAGCCGCCCGGGGGCTGGGGAAAAACTGTTTTTT	CASSRPGAGEKLFF
TRBV4-3	TRBJ2-3	TRBD1	15	few	TGCGCCAGCAGCCAAGAGGGACAGAGCACAGATACGCAGTATTTT	CASSQEGQSTDTQYF
TRBV7-9	TRBJ2-1	TRBD1	16	NA	TGTGCCAGCAGCTTCCATGGACAGGCTAGGTACAATGAGCAGTTCTTC	CASSFHGQARYNEQFF
TRBV7-2	TRBJ2-1	NA	13	few	TGTGCCAGCAGCTTAGACAGGTACAATGAGCAGTTCTTC	CASSLDRYNEQFF
TRBV5-5	TRBJ2-2	NA	16	few	TGTGCCAGCAGCTTGTTTCAGGGGCTAAACACCGGGGAGCTGTTTTTT	CASSLFQGLNTGELFF
TRBV7-8	TRBJ1-6	NA	13	many	TGTGCCAGCAGGCTCCCGGGGGCTACGCCCCTCCACTTT	CASRLPGATPLHF
TRBV4-1	TRBJ2-7	NA	14	many	TGCGCCAGCAGCCAAGCAGTGCTATCCTACGAGCAGTACTTC	CASSQAVLSYEQYF
TRBV29-1	TRBJ2-7	NA	13	few	TGCAGCGTTGACACCGGGAGCTCCTACGAGCAGTACTTC	CSVDTGSSYEQYF
TRBV20-1	TRBJ2-1	TRBD2	16	NA	TGCAGTGCTATTACCGCTTGGGGAGGGGACTACAATGAGCAGTTCTTC	CSAITAWGGDYNEQFF
TRBV20-1	TRBJ2-4	NA	16	few	TGCAGTGTCATATTAGGAGGGGTTTTCGGCAAAAACATTCAGTACTTC	CSVILGGVFGKNIQYF
TRBV7-9	TRBJ1-5	NA	14	many	TGTGCCAGCAGCTTAAGTGGGGCTAATCAGCCCCAGCATTTT	CASSLSGANQPQHF
TRBV6-5	TRBJ1-1	NA	17	NA	TGTGCCAGCAGTTACTCGGGTTTCGGGGAGGTGAGCACTGAAGCTTTCTTT	CASSYSGFGEVSTEAFF
TRBV9	TRBJ2-5	NA	17	many	TGTGCCAGCAGCGCCCCCCGGGCCGGAGGGGCGAAAGAGACCCAGTACTTC	CASSAPRAGGAKETQYF
TRBV27	TRBJ2-7	NA	12	NA	TGTGCCAGCAGCCCTGGTCTCGTCGAGCAGTACTTC	CASSPGLVEQYF
TRBV9	TRBJ1-4	TRBD1	14	NA	TGTGCCAGCAGACCTTCAGGGGGCGATGAAAAACTGTTTTTT	CASRPSGGDEKLFF
TRBV28	TRBJ2-3	NA	14	many	TGTGCCAGCTCTTCCGAGGGGGAAGCAGATACGCAGTATTTT	CASSSEGEADTQYF
TRBV9	TRBJ2-1	NA	14	many	TGTGCCAGCAGCTACAGGGTAATGTCAGATGAGCAGTTCTTC	CASSYRVMSDEQFF
TRBV6-5	TRBJ2-7	TRBD1	13	few	TGTGCCAGCAGTTACCTCGGACAGGGTCTGCAGTACTTC	CASSYLGQGLQYF
TRBV29-1	TRBJ1-1	NA	15	many	TGCAGCGTTCAGGGTGTGGGGGGCGCGGACACTGAAGCTTTCTTT	CSVQGVGGADTEAFF
TRBV2	TRBJ2-3	TRBD2	15	NA	TGTGCCAGCACCCCCTGGGCGGGGGGGCAGGATACGCAGTATTTT	CASTPWAGGQDTQYF
TRBV20-1	TRBJ2-5	NA	15	NA	TGCAGTGCTAGCGGGGCAGGGGGGTCGGGAAAGACCCAGTACTTC	CSASGAGGSGKTQYF
TRBV6-6	TRBJ1-6	NA	18	many	TGTGCCAGCAGTTACCGAGGGGGACGGGACTCCTATAATTCACCCCTCCACTTT	CASSYRGGRDSYNSPLHF
TRBV5-6	TRBJ2-7	NA	14	NA	TGTGCCAGCAGCCTCCTGAGTAGGGGATACGAGCAGTACTTC	CASSLLSRGYEQYF
TRBV3-1	TRBJ2-3	NA	16	NA	TGTGCCAGCAGCCAAGGTTCTCCAACTAGCACAGATACGCAGTATTTT	CASSQGSPTSTDTQYF
TRBV11-2	TRBJ1-6	NA	13	NA	TGTGCCAGCACCCCGGGTTATAATTCACCCCTCCACTTT	CASTPGYNSPLHF
TRBV20-1	TRBJ2-2	NA	16	many	TGCAGTGCTAGAGATCTTAGGCGGCAGAACACCGGGGAGCTGTTTTTT	CSARDLRRQNTGELFF